This T cell receptor beta chain came from a study of technical replicates of blood from a handful of donors. Germline lookup yields CDR1 SGHAT and CDR2 FQNNGV. This CDR3 is 17 amino acids long. The ends lost 6 bases at V and 4 bases at J; junction bases unmatched: 17. Sequenced by immunoSEQ multiplex PCR; TCRdb stores in-frame clones only, minus some. The data contain some 13,000 clones, roughly nine tenths of them seen just once; the ten biggest clones take up 8.5% to 9%. The source of this sequence is a human donor in good health. The chain carries TRBV11-2 and TRBJ2-5; 7 nucleotides agree with TRBD2. The sample taken for sequencing was PBMCs. The CDR3 region has the DNA TGTGCCAGCAGTTTCGGTACGTGGGAGGGCCAGGCAGAGACCCAGTACTTC. It translates to CASSFGTWEGQAETQYF.